The clone carrying this T cell receptor (beta chain) occurred a few times. Authors' processing steps: Nucleated cell counts were estimated from reference gene primer amplification. Assay used: immunoSEQ multiplex PCR; TCRdb lists only in-frame clones, some missing. V and J calls and clone size are copied from that table; D and trimming were computed from the DNA. Altogether approximately 44,000 clones are present, about nine tenths being singletons, with the ten largest covering approximately 12%. CDR1 and CDR2 (germline): MNHNS, SASEGT. V lost 0 bases, J lost 5 bases, and 8 bases lay in between. The CDR3 is made up of 14 amino acids. The data derive from a study of blood T cell repertoires in COVID-19. Study-wide context: Italy, Spain and the United States were the sources of the convalescent and acute COVID-19 samples. Sample material is recorded as cDNA or gDNA derived from T cells, B-cell-depleted T cells, or PBMCs.

This clonotype originated in a human donor in a cohort sampled during active COVID-19. The V call is TRBV6-1, the J call TRBJ1-5; no clear D. Sequenced sample: peripheral blood. CDR3 in amino acids: CASSEAHGDQPQHF. CDR3 nucleotide sequence: TGTGCCAGCAGTGAAGCGCATGGAGATCAGCCCCAGCATTTT.